The rows below give T cell receptor beta chains drawn from one sample of a study of identical twins. Each CDR3 protein gets one entry after TCRdb re-called the 5' RACE reads with MiXCR. The repertoire includes roughly 720,000 distinct CDR3 sequences, about 18% of them detected once, and over 10% sits in the top ten. Another study also made use of these data, one on T cells expressing NK-cell markers.

Sequenced: PBMCs. These receptors originate from a woman younger than 35 in good health. CDR3s include the opening cysteine and the closing phenylalanine or tryptophan. The D gene is left open where the match is weak. Size tells how often a clone was seen (once, few, many) or the class of an expanded clone, and some rows leave it out.

j_gene,abundance,d_gene,v_gene,CDR3aa,CDR3nt
TRBJ2-7,once,NA,TRBV7-2,CASGLGGRIYEQYF,TGTGCCAGCGGCTTGGGGGGGCGAATATACGAGCAGTACTTC
TRBJ2-1,many,NA,TRBV20-1,CSARRLAEQFF,TGCAGTGCTAGGAGGTTGGCTGAGCAGTTCTTC
TRBJ2-1,NA,NA,TRBV12-3/TRBV12-4,CASGHGYNEQFF,TGTGCCAGCGGACATGGCTACAATGAGCAGTTCTTC
TRBJ2-7,NA,TRBD2,TRBV11-3,CASSLGTSGGASEQYF,TGTGCCAGCAGCTTAGGAACTAGCGGGGGGGCATCCGAGCAGTACTTC
TRBJ2-7,few,NA,TRBV29-1,CSAVASYEQYF,TGCAGCGCAGTAGCCTCCTACGAGCAGTACTTC
TRBJ1-1,many,NA,TRBV7-3,CASSLSTAESTEAFF,TGTGCCAGCAGCTTATCTACGGCGGAGAGCACTGAAGCTTTCTTT
TRBJ2-1,NA,NA,TRBV9,CASSDTGLDEQFF,TGTGCCAGCAGCGACACAGGTCTCGATGAGCAGTTCTTC
TRBJ2-7,NA,NA,TRBV12-3/TRBV12-4,CASSLAPRYEQYF,TGTGCCAGCAGTTTAGCTCCTCGCTACGAGCAGTACTTC
TRBJ2-4,few,NA,TRBV12-5,CASGFSTGGAKNIQYF,TGTGCTAGTGGTTTCTCTACCGGAGGGGCCAAAAACATTCAGTACTTC
TRBJ2-1,many,NA,TRBV10-3,CAISEEGGSYNEQFF,TGTGCCATCAGTGAGGAGGGGGGGTCCTACAATGAGCAGTTCTTC
TRBJ2-5,few,TRBD1,TRBV12-3/TRBV12-4,CASSPGTGLETQYF,TGTGCCAGCAGCCCCGGGACAGGGTTGGAGACCCAGTACTTC
TRBJ2-7,NA,NA,TRBV12-3/TRBV12-4,CASAGSPYEQYF,TGTGCCAGCGCAGGGTCCCCCTACGAGCAGTACTTC
TRBJ2-7,few,TRBD2,TRBV6-2/TRBV6-3,CASHTSGSMYEQYF,TGTGCCAGCCACACTAGCGGGAGTATGTACGAGCAGTACTTC
TRBJ2-1,NA,NA,TRBV5-6,CASSITLPLISNEQFF,TGTGCCAGCAGTATTACTCTGCCCCTAATAAGCAATGAGCAGTTCTTC
TRBJ1-4,few,NA,TRBV3-1,CASSLRGGDEKLFF,TGTGCCAGCAGCCTAAGAGGCGGGGATGAAAAACTGTTTTTT
TRBJ1-2,many,NA,TRBV12-3/TRBV12-4,CASSPGPHYGYTF,TGTGCCAGCAGTCCGGGACCCCACTATGGCTACACCTTC
TRBJ2-7,few,NA,TRBV5-5,CASSSGRIYEQYF,TGTGCCAGCAGCTCGGGACGGATCTACGAGCAGTACTTC
TRBJ1-2,few,NA,TRBV11-2,CASSLDLPNYGYTF,TGTGCCAGCAGCTTAGACCTCCCGAACTATGGCTACACCTTC
TRBJ2-7,NA,TRBD1,TRBV7-9,CASSRQGIHEQYF,TGTGCCAGCAGTAGACAGGGAATCCACGAGCAGTACTTC
TRBJ2-3,NA,NA,TRBV6-1,CASSGSGRTDTQYF,TGTGCCAGCAGTGGAAGCGGGCGCACAGATACGCAGTATTTT
TRBJ2-5,NA,NA,TRBV11-3,CASSVGGAAGKETQYF,TGTGCCAGCAGCGTGGGTGGGGCCGCAGGGAAAGAGACCCAGTACTTC
TRBJ2-1,few,NA,TRBV6-1,CASSGQPTGLDNEQFF,TGTGCCAGCAGTGGGCAACCGACAGGCTTAGACAATGAGCAGTTCTTC
TRBJ2-7,NA,TRBD2,TRBV7-9,CASKASGTYEQYF,TGTGCCAGCAAGGCTAGCGGGACCTACGAGCAGTACTTC
TRBJ1-5,few,NA,TRBV7-4,CASSSTRRQVTQPQHF,TGTGCCAGCAGCTCAACAAGGAGGCAGGTCACCCAGCCCCAGCATTTT
TRBJ2-5,NA,TRBD1,TRBV5-1,CASMLQGDPAETQYF,TGCGCCAGCATGCTCCAGGGGGATCCGGCAGAGACCCAGTACTTC
TRBJ2-1,NA,TRBD2,TRBV12-3/TRBV12-4,CASSLSGRAPNEQFF,TGTGCCAGCAGTCTCAGCGGGAGGGCCCCCAATGAGCAGTTCTTC
TRBJ2-6,NA,NA,TRBV29-1,CSVDGDSGANVLTF,TGCAGCGTTGATGGGGACTCTGGGGCCAACGTCCTGACTTTC
TRBJ2-2,few,NA,TRBV29-1,CSAGTQSVGAGELFF,TGCAGCGCCGGGACACAATCCGTAGGAGCCGGGGAGCTGTTTTTT
TRBJ2-3,few,NA,TRBV20-1,CSARDLGDTQYF,TGCAGTGCTAGAGATCTTGGAGATACGCAGTATTTT
TRBJ2-1,NA,TRBD2,TRBV7-9,CASSAVGEGNEQFF,TGTGCCAGCAGCGCCGTGGGGGAGGGCAATGAGCAGTTCTTC
TRBJ2-7,NA,TRBD1,TRBV5-1,CASSRGQGSREQYF,TGCGCCAGCAGCCGGGGACAGGGATCGAGGGAGCAGTACTTC
TRBJ2-7,few,NA,TRBV6-5,CASSYRGLEYEQYF,TGTGCCAGCAGTTACAGGGGCCTGGAATACGAGCAGTACTTC
TRBJ2-1,few,NA,TRBV4-3,CARIKMLGDLYNEQFF,TGCGCCCGCATCAAGATGTTGGGGGATTTATACAATGAGCAGTTCTTC
TRBJ2-7,NA,NA,TRBV15,CATSPGGPPTYEQYF,TGTGCCACCAGCCCCGGGGGCCCCCCAACCTACGAGCAGTACTTC
TRBJ2-3,few,NA,TRBV5-1,CASSPWASTDTQYF,TGCGCCAGCAGCCCCTGGGCGAGCACAGATACGCAGTATTTT
TRBJ2-5,NA,NA,TRBV7-9,CASSSAGTNQETQYF,TGTGCCAGCAGCTCCGCCGGGACAAACCAAGAGACCCAGTACTTC
TRBJ2-3,NA,NA,TRBV3-1,CASSQDLIRTADTQYF,TGTGCCAGCAGCCAAGACCTTATCCGCACCGCAGATACGCAGTATTTT
TRBJ1-4,few,NA,TRBV24-1,CATHRAGDEKLFF,TGTGCCACTCACAGGGCAGGCGATGAAAAACTGTTTTTT
TRBJ1-2,NA,NA,TRBV6-1,CASSRSTGIGGYTF,TGTGCCAGCAGTCGATCGACAGGAATTGGTGGCTACACCTTC
TRBJ2-7,few,NA,TRBV20-1,CSATEGGSKSYEQYF,TGCAGTGCTACCGAAGGTGGGAGTAAGTCCTACGAGCAGTACTTC
TRBJ2-7,NA,TRBD2,TRBV5-6,CASSSGTSAAYEQYF,TGTGCCAGCAGCTCGGGGACTAGCGCTGCCTACGAGCAGTACTTC
TRBJ2-1,few,NA,TRBV12-3/TRBV12-4,CASRTGRSSYNEQFF,TGTGCCAGCAGAACGGGACGGAGCTCCTACAATGAGCAGTTCTTC
TRBJ1-2,NA,NA,TRBV29-1,CSVRGPFRGYTF,TGCAGCGTTCGGGGTCCCTTCCGTGGCTACACCTTC
TRBJ1-5,NA,TRBD1,TRBV6-2/TRBV6-3,CASSYSGQGSQPQHF,TGTGCCAGCAGTTACTCCGGACAGGGGAGTCAGCCCCAGCATTTT